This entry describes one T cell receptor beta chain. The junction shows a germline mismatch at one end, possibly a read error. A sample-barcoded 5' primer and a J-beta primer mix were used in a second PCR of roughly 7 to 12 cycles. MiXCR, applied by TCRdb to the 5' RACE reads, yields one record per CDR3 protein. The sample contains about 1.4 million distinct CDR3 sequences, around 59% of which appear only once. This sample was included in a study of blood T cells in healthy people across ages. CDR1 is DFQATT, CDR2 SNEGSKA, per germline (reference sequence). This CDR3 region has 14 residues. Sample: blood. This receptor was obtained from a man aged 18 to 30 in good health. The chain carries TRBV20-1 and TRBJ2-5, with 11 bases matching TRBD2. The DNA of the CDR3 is TGCAGTGCGAGAGCTAGCGGGAGGTACAATGAGCAGTACTTC. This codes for CSARASGRYNEQYF.